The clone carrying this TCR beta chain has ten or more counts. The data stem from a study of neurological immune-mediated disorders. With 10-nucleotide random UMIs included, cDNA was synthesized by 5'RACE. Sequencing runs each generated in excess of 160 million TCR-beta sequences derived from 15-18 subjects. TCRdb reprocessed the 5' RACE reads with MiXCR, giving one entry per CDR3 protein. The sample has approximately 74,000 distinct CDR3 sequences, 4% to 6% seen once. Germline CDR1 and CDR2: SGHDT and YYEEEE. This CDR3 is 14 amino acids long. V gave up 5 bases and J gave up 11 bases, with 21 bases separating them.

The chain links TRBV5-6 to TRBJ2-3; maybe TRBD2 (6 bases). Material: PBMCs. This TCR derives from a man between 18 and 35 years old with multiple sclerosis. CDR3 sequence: CASSSGAGKYGQYF. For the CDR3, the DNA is TGTGCCAGCAGTTCCGGCGCGGGGAAGTACGGGCAGTATTTT.